The following is a T cell receptor (beta chain) sequence with its context. Its antigen is currently not known. No qualities accompany the bases; no much larger clone lies one base away. Whole blood was collected in K2EDTA tubes by collaborating institutions according to the institutions' own protocols. For TCRbeta analysis, collaborators shipped samples in one of three forms: frozen whole blood, isolated PBMCs, or DNA extracted from either of those sample types. These data are taken from a study of blood T cell repertoires in COVID-19 (dated by TCRdb to about 2020). About the investigation overall: The collaborator samples originated in the United States, Italy and Spain and spanned the acute and convalescent phases of COVID-19. The prospective study material was composed of cDNA or gDNA derived from T cells, B-cell-depleted T cells, or PBMCs. Subjects who had been exposed to COVID-19, were actively infected with it, or had recovered from it provided the deeply sampled blood TCRbeta repertoires that made up the dataset. The repertoires were released in a freely available public database intended as a resource for research on the immune response to SARS-CoV-2. The samples were drawn from two sources: the first 160 participants of the ongoing ImmuneRACE study, and 1,254 subjects contributed by 6 global collaborators. A de-identified subject ID, COVID-19 status, age in years and sex were almost always included in the sample metadata. Where available, HLA class I and class II types were taken from metadata supplied by the sample provider and were not determined by assay-based typing. General study outcomes and caveats: Clinical and demographic metadata were provided uncurated, with the amount varying by source and participant.

TCRbeta CDR3 regions were amplified from genomic DNA using the immunoSEQ Assay, a bias-controlled multiplex PCR. On the authors' methods: The number of nucleated cells in each sample was estimated from the amplification of reference gene primers within the assay. Sequence reads were collapsed and filtered to measure the absolute abundance of every unique TCRbeta CDR3 rearrangement. For each sample, productive Simpson clonality was calculated by taking the square root of Simpson's diversity index across productive rearrangements. TCRdb's version of the immuneACCESS table is confined to in-frame rearrangements and falls short of the full clone set. An unresolved V gene accounts for under half of the shortfall where checked; the remainder is of unknown origin. The DNA was the basis for D and trimming; V, J and clone size are from that table. Counted in this sample were roughly 250,000 clones; approximately 82% of them appeared once. Jointly, the top ten make up 4.5% to 6% of the sample.

This TCR came from a woman of 80 years or more with active or convalescent COVID-19. Material for sequencing was peripheral blood.

The CDR3 here reads CASSPPGGNEQFF. The nucleotides are TGCGCCAGCAGCCCCCCCGGGGGGAATGAGCAGTTCTTC. The sequence links TRBV5-1 to TRBJ2-1; 7 of the junction bases match TRBD2. From cysteine to phenylalanine, the CDR3 is 13 amino acids long. Only CDR3 DNA is held: 39 bases, read in frame from base 1. The germline V gene specifies SGHRS as CDR1 and YFSETQ as CDR2. V has 4 bases trimmed and J has 7 bases trimmed; junction bases matching no gene number 5.